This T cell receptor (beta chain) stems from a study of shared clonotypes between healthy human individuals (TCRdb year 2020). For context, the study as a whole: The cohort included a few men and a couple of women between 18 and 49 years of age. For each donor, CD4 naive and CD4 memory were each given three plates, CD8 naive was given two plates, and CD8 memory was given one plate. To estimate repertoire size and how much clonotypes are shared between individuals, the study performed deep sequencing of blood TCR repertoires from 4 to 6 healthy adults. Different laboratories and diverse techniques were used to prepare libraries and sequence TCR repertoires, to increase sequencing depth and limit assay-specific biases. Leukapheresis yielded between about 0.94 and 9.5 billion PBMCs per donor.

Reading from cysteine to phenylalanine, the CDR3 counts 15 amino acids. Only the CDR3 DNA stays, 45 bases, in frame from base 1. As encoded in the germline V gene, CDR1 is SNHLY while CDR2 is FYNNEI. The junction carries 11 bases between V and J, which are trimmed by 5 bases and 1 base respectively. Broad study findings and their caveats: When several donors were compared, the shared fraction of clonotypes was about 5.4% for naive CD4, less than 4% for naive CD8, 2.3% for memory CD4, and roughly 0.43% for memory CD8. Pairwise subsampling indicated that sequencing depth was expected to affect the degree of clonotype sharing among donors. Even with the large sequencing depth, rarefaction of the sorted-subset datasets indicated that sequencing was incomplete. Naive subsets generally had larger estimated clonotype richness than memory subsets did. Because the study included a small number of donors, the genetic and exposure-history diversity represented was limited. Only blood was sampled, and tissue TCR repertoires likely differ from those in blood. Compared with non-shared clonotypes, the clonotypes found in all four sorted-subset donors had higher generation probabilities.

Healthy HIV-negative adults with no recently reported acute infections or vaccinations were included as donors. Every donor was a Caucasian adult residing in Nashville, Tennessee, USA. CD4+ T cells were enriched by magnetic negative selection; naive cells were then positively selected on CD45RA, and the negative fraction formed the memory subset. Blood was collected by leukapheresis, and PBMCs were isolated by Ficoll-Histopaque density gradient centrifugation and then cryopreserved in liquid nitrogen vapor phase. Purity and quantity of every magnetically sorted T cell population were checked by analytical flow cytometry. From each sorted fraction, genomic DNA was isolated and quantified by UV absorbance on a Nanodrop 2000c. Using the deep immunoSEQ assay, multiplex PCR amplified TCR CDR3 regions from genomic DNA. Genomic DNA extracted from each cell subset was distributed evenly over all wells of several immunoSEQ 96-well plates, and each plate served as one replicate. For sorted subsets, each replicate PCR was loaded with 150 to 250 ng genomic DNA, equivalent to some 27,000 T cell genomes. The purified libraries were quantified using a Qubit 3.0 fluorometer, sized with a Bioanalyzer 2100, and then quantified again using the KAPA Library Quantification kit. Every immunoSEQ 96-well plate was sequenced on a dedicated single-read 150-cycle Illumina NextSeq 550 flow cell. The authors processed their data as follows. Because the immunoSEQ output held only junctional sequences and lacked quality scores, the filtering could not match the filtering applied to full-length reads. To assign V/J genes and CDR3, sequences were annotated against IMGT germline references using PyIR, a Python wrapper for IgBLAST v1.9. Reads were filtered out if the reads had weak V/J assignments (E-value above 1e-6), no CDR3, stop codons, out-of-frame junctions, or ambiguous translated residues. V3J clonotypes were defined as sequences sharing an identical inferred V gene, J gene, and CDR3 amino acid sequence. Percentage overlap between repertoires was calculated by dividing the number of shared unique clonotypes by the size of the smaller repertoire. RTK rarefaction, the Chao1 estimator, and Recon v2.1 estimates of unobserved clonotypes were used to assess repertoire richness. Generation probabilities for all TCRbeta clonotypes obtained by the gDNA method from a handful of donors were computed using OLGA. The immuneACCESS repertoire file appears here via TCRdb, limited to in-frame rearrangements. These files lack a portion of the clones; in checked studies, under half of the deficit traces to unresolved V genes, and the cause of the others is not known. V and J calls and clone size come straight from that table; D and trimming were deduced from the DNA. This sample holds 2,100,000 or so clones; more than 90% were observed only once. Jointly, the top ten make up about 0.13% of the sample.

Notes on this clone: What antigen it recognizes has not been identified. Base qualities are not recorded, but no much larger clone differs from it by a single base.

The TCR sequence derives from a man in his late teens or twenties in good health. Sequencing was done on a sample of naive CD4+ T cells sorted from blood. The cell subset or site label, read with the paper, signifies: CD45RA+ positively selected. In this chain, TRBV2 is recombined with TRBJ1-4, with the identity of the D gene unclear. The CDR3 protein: CASSLNGLTNEKLFF. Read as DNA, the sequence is TGTGCCAGCAGTCTTAACGGTTTAACTAATGAAAAACTGTTTTTT. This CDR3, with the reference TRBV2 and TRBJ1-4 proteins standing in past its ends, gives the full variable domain EPEVTQTPSHQVTQMGQEVILRCVPISNHLYFYWYRQILGQKVEFLVSFYNNEISEKSEIFDDQFSVERPDGSNFTLKIRSTKLEDSAMYFCASSLNGLTNEKLFFGSGTQLSVL.